This record covers a single T cell receptor beta chain. Sequencing used immunoSEQ multiplex PCR; TCRdb keeps in-frame clones, though not all of them. This table has over 80,000 clones, 88% appearing once. This sample stems from a study of blood T cell repertoires in COVID-19. On the study more broadly: Acute and convalescent COVID-19 samples came from the United States, Italy and Spain. Sample material is recorded as cDNA or gDNA derived from T cells, B-cell-depleted T cells, or PBMCs.

The germline gives CDR1 MNHEY, CDR2 SMNVEV (reference sequence). This CDR3 has 14 amino acids. The V and J ends lost 5 bases and 6 bases respectively, with 16 bases between them. The V call is TRBV27, the J call TRBJ2-5, with D perhaps matching TRBD1 (6 bases). The receptor's source is a woman aged 80 or older with acute or convalescent COVID-19. The sequencing sample was made of peripheral blood. The CDR3 DNA follows: TGTGCCAGCAGTCCCGCGTGGCAGGGGAAGACCCAGTACTTC. Translation gives CASSPAWQGKTQYF.